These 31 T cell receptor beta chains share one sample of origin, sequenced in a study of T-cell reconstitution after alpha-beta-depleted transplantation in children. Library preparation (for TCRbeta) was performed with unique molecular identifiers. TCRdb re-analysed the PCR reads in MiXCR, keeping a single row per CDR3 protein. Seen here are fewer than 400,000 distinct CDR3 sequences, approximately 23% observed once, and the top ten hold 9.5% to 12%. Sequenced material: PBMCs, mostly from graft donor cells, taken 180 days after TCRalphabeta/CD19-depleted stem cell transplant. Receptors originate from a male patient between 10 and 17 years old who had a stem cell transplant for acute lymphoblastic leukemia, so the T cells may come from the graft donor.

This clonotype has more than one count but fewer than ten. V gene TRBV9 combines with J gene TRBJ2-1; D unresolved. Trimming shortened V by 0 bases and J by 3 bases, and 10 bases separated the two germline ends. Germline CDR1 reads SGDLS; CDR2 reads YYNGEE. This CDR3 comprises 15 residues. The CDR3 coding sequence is TGTGCCAGCAGCGTAGATGGGCGAGACTACAATGAGCAGTTCTTC. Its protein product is CASSVDGRDYNEQFF.

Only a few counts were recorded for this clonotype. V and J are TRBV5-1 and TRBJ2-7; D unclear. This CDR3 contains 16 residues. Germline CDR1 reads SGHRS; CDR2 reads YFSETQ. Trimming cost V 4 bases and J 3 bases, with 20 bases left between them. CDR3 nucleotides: TGCGCCAGCAGCCCGGATAACCTCTATCCTTTCTACGAGCAGTACTTC. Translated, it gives CASSPDNLYPFYEQYF.

CDR3 sequence: CASLLGRLQETQYF. CDR3 bases: TGTGCCAGCCTCCTGGGACGGCTCCAAGAGACCCAGTACTTC. This rearrangement joins TRBV2 to TRBJ2-5, with D possibly being TRBD1 or TRBD2 (5 bases each). Trimming left V 8 bases short and J 1 base short, with 14 bases between. CDR1 and CDR2 (germline): SNHLY, FYNNEI. This CDR3 comprises 14 residues.

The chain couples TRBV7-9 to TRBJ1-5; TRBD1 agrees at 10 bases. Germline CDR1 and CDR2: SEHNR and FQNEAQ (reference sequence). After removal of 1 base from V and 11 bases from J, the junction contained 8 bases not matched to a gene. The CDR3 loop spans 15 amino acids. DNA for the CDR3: TGTGCCAGCAGCTTAGGACAGGGGGCCCGAGGCACCCAGCATTTT. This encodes CASSLGQGARGTQHF.

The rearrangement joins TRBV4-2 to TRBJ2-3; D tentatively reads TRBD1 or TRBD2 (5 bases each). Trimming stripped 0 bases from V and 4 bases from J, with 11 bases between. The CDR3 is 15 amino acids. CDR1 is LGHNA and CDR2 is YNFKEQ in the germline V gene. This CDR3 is CASSQDGASPDTQYF. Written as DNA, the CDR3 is TGTGCCAGCAGCCAAGACGGGGCTAGTCCAGATACGCAGTATTTT.

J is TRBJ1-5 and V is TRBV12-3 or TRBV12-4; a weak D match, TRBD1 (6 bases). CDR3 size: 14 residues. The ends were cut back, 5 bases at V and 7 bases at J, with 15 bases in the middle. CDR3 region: CASSPQQGGQPQHF. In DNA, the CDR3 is TGTGCCAGCAGTCCTCAACAGGGAGGACAGCCCCAGCATTTT.

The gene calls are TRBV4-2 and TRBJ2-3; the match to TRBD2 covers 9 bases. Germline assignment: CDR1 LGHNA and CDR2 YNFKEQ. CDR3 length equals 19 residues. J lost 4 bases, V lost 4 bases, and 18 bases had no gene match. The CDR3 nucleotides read TGTGCCAGCAGCCCCAGGCGTGGCGGGAGGGCTGAGGGCGCAGATACGCAGTATTTT. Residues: CASSPRRGGRAEGADTQYF.

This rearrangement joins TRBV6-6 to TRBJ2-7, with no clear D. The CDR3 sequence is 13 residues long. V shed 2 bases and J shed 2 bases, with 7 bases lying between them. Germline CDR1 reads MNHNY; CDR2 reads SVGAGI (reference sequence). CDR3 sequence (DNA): TGTGCCAGCAGTTACGAGGCGACCTACGAGCAGTACTTC. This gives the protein CASSYEATYEQYF.

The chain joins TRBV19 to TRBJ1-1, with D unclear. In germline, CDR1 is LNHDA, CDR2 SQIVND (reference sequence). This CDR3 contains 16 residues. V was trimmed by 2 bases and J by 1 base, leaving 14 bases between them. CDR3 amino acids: CASSIPLYRGNTEAFF. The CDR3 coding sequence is TGTGCCAGTAGTATACCGCTCTACCGGGGGAACACTGAAGCTTTCTTT.

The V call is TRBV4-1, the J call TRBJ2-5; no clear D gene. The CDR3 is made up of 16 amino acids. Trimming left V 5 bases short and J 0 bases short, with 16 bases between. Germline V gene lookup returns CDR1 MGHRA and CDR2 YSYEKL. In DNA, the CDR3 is TGCGCCAGCAGCTTAAGGCCAGAAACTTACCAAGAGACCCAGTACTTC. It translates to CASSLRPETYQETQYF.

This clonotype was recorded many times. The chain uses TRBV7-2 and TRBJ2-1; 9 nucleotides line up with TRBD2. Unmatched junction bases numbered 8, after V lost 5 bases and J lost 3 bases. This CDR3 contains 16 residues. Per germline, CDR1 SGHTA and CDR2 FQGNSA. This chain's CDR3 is CASSPRAGGLYNEQFF. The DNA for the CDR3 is TGTGCCAGCAGCCCCAGGGCGGGAGGGCTCTACAATGAGCAGTTCTTC.

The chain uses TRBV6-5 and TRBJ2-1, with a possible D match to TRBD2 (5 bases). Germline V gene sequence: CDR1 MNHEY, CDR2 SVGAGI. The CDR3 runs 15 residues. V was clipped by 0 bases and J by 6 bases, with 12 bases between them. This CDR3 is CASSYSRGRTNEQFF. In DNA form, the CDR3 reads TGTGCCAGCAGTTACTCGCGCGGGCGTACCAATGAGCAGTTCTTC.

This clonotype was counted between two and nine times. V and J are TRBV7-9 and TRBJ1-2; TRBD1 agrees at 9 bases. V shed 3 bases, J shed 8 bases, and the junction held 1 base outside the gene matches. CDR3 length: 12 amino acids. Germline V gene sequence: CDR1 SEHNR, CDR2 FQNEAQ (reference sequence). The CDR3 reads CASSLTGGGYTF. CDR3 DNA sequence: TGTGCCAGCAGCTTGACAGGGGGAGGCTACACCTTC.

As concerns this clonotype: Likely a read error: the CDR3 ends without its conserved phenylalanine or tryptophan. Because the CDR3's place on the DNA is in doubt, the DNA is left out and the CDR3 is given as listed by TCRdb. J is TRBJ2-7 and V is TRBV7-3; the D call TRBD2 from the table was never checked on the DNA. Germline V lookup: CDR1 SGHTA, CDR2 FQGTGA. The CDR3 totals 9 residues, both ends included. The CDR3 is CASSPGLID.

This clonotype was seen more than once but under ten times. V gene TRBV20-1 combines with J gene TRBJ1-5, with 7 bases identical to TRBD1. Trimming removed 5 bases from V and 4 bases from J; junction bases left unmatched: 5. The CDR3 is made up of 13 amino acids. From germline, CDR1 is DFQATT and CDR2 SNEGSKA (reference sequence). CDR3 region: CSAPAGGNQPQHF. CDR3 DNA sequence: TGCAGTGCTCCGGCAGGGGGGAATCAGCCCCAGCATTTT.

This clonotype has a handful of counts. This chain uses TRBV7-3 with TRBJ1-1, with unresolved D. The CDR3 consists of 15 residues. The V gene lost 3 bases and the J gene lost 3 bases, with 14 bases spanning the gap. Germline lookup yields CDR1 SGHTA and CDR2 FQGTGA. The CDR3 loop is CASSLFPASDTEAFF. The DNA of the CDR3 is TGTGCCAGCAGCTTGTTCCCTGCCAGTGACACTGAAGCTTTCTTT.

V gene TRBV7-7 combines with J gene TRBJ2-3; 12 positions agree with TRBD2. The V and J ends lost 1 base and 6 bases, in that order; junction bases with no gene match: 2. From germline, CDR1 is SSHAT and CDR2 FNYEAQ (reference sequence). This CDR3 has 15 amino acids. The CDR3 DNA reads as TGTGCCAGCAGCTTAGGTACTAGCGGGAGGGATACGCAGTATTTT. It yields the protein CASSLGTSGRDTQYF.

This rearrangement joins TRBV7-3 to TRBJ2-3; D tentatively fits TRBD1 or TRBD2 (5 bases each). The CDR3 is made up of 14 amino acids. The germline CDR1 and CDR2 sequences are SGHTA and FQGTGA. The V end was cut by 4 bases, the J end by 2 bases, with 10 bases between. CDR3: CASSYGTFTDTQYF. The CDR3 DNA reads TGTGCCAGCAGCTACGGGACCTTCACAGATACGCAGTATTTT.

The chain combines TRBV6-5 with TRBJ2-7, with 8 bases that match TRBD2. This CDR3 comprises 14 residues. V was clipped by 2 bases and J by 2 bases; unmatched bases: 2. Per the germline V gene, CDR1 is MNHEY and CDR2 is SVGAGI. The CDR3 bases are TGTGCCAGCAGTTACCCAGCGGGGGCCTACGAGCAGTACTTC. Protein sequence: CASSYPAGAYEQYF.

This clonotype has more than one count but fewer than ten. In DNA form, the CDR3 reads TGTGCCAGCAGCCCCGGACTAGCGGGAGCCAAAAACATTCAGTACTTC. Translating gives CASSPGLAGAKNIQYF. The V call is TRBV4-2, the J call TRBJ2-4, with TRBD2 matching 11 bases. V dropped 4 bases and J dropped 0; count of bases not matched to a gene: 2. In germline, CDR1 is LGHNA, CDR2 YNFKEQ. The CDR3 spans 16 residues.

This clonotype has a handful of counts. The CDR3 is CASVRTVQETQYF. The CDR3 nucleotides are TGTGCCAGCGTCCGGACAGTCCAAGAGACCCAGTACTTC. The chain recombines TRBV11-2 with TRBJ2-5, with a possible D match to TRBD1 (6 bases). CDR3 size: 13 residues. Trimming pared 8 bases from V and 1 base from J, leaving 11 bases between. The V gene's germline CDR1 is SGHAT and CDR2 FQNNGV.

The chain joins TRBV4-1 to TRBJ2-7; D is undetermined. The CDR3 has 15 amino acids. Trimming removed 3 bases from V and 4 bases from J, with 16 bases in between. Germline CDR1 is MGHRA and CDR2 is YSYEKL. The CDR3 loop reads CASSQRTTVSYEQYF. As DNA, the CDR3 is TGCGCCAGCAGCCAGCGAACTACCGTCTCATACGAGCAGTACTTC.

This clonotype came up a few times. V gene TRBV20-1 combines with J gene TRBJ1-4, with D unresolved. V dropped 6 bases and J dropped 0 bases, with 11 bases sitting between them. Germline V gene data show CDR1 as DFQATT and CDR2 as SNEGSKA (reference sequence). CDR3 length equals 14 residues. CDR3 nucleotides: TGCAGTGCACGTAGACATTCAACTAATGAAAAACTGTTTTTT. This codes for CSARRHSTNEKLFF.

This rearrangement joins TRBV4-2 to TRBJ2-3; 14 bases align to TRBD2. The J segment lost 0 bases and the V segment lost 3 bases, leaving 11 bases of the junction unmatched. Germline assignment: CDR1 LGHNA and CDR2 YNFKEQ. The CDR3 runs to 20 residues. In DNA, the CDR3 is TGTGCCAGCAGCCACCCGGGACTAGCGGGAGTCCACTCTAGCACAGATACGCAGTATTTT. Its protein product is CASSHPGLAGVHSSTDTQYF.

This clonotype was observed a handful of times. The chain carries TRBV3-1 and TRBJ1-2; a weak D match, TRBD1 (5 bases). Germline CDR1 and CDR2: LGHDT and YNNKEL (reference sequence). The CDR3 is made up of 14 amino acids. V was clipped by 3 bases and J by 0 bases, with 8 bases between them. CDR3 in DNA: TGTGCCAGCAGCCAGACAGCGACTAACTATGGCTACACCTTC. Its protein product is CASSQTATNYGYTF.

The CDR3 sequence is CASSLGNSGNTIYF. CDR3 coding DNA: TGCGCCAGCAGCTTGGGTAATAGCGGAAACACCATATATTTT. V is TRBV5-1 and J is TRBJ1-3, with unresolved D. This CDR3 contains 14 residues. Germline CDR1 and CDR2: SGHRS and YFSETQ. With 0 bases removed from V and 4 bases from J, the gap between germline ends came to 8 bases.

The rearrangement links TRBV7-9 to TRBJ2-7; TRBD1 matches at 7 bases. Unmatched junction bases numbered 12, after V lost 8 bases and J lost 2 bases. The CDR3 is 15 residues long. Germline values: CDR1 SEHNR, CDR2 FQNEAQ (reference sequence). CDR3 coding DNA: TGTGCCAGCGGCGAGGGCCCCCAGGGGGCCTACGAGCAGTACGTC. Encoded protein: CASGEGPQGAYEQYV.

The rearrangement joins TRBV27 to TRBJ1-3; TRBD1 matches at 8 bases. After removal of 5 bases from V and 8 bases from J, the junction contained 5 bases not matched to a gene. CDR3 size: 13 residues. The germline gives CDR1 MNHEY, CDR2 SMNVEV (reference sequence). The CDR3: CASSKQGAYTIYF. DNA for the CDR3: TGTGCCAGCAGTAAGCAGGGGGCCTACACCATATATTTT.

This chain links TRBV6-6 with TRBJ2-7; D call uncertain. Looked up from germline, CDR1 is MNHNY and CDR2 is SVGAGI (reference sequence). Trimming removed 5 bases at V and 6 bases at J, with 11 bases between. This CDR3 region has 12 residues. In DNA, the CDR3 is TGTGCCAGCAGTCACGACGTGGGCGAGCAGTACTTC. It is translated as CASSHDVGEQYF.

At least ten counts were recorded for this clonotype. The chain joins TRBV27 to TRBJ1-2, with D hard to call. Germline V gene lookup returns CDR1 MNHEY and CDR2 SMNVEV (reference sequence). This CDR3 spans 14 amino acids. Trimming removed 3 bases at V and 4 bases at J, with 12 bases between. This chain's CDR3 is CASSLEYQTYGYTF. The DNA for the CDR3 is TGTGCCAGCAGTTTGGAGTACCAAACCTATGGCTACACCTTC.

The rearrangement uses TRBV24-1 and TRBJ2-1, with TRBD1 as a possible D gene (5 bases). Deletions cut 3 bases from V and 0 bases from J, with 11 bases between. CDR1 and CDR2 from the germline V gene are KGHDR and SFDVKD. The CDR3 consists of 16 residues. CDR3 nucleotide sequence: TGTGCCACCAGTGATGAAGGGGCCCGCTCCTACAATGAGCAGTTCTTC. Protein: CATSDEGARSYNEQFF.